This TCR beta chain was sequenced for a study of T cell responses to AZD1222 COVID-19 vaccine. The germline CDR1 and CDR2 sequences are SGHNT and YENEEA. The CDR3 is 11 residues long. V was trimmed by 5 bases and J by 5 bases, leaving 6 bases between them. As to this clone: Its specificity is unknown.

Overall study findings and caveats: Reports indicate that nearly half of spike-specific TCRs are directed at unmutated variant regions.

Assay used: immunoSEQ multiplex PCR; TCRdb lists only in-frame clones, some missing. The table includes 130,000 or so clones, around 92% detected once. This TCR derives from an adult who received the AZD1222 COVID-19 vaccine. V usage is TRBV11-3 and J usage is TRBJ2-5; D might be TRBD2 (5 bases). Here the sequenced sample was peripheral blood, taken 28 days after the second AZD1222 dose. CDR3 region: CASSPGETQYF. For the CDR3, the DNA is TGTGCCAGCAGCCCGGGGGAGACCCAGTACTTC.